One sample yielded the 26 T cell receptor beta chains listed below, sequenced in a study of T cell responses to AZD1222 COVID-19 vaccine. Some clones are missing from TCRdb's copy, which holds only in-frame ones; the method was immunoSEQ multiplex PCR. Of 150,000 or so clones listed, 91% are singletons. Sequenced here: peripheral blood, sampled 28 days after the second AZD1222 dose. These receptors were taken from an adult who received the AZD1222 COVID-19 vaccine.

The chain is built from TRBV5-1 and TRBJ2-3, with D possibly being TRBD1 or TRBD2 (5 bases each). This CDR3 region has 12 residues. CDR1 is SGHRS, CDR2 YFSETQ, per germline. Trimming cost V 3 bases and J 6 bases, with 8 bases left between them. The CDR3 coding sequence is TGCGCCAGCAGCTCCGAGGGGGATACGCAGTATTTT. It specifies CASSSEGDTQYF. Supplemented by reference TRBV5-1 and TRBJ2-3, the full variable domain reads KAGVTQTPRYLIKTRGQQVTLSCSPISGHRSVSWYQQTPGQGLQFLFEYFSETQRNKGNFPGRFSGRQFSNSRSEMNVSTLELGDSALYLCASSSEGDTQYFGPGTRLTVL.

This chain connects TRBV6-5 to TRBJ1-5, with D possibly matching TRBD1 (6 bases). Germline V gene lookup returns CDR1 MNHEY and CDR2 SVGAGI. V lost 6 bases to trimming and J lost 7 bases, with 10 bases between them. The CDR3 is 12 amino acids. The CDR3 DNA sequence: TGTGCCAGCAGCCACAGGGTACAGCCCCAGCATTTT. Amino acid sequence: CASSHRVQPQHF.

This rearrangement joins TRBV1 to TRBJ1-3; the DNA was not used to check the table's D call, TRBD1. TRBV1 is listed as a pseudogene. This CDR3 has 16 amino acids. CDR3 bases: TGCACCAGCGGCCGGGGCCTCCCCGACTCTGGAAACACCATATATTTT. Protein product: CTSGRGLPDSGNTIYF.

The chain recombines TRBV15 with TRBJ2-3; 12 bases fit TRBD1. Trimming removed 3 bases from V and 4 bases from J; junction bases left unmatched: 5. Germline CDR1 LNHNV, CDR2 YYDKDF (reference sequence). The CDR3 length is 16 residues. CDR3 nucleotides: TGTGCCACCAGCAGGGCCGGGACAGGGGGCGCAGATACGCAGTATTTT. It translates to CATSRAGTGGADTQYF.

In this sample, this clone turned up once. The chain couples TRBV29-1 to TRBJ1-2; D possibly corresponds to TRBD1 (6 bases). CDR3 size: 11 residues. The V and J ends lost 4 bases and 12 bases respectively, with 15 bases between them. Germline loops: CDR1 SQVTM, CDR2 ANQGSEA. This CDR3 reads CSVGFSQGDTF. The CDR3 nucleotides are TGCAGCGTTGGATTCTCACAGGGCGACACCTTC. The full variable domain, its missing parts supplied by reference TRBV29-1 and TRBJ1-2, is SAVISQKPSRDICQRGTSLTIQCQVDSQVTMMFWYRQQPGQSLTLIATANQGSEATYESGFVIDKFPISRPNLTFSTLTVSNMSPEDSSIYLCSVGFSQGDTFGSGTRLTVV.

The V call is TRBV6-5, the J call TRBJ1-1; D unresolved. The CDR3 runs 13 residues. Germline V lookup: CDR1 MNHEY, CDR2 SVGAGI. V lost 0 bases and J lost 5, with 7 bases in between. The CDR3: CASSYSPGTEAFF. In DNA form, the CDR3 reads TGTGCCAGCAGTTACTCTCCAGGTACTGAAGCTTTCTTT.

The gene calls are TRBV27 and TRBJ2-7; tentatively, D is TRBD2 (6 bases). Trimming pared 1 base from V and 0 bases from J, leaving 19 bases between. There are 18 residues in the CDR3. Germline V CDR1 and CDR2: MNHEY, SMNVEV (reference sequence). The CDR3 DNA reads as TGTGCCAGCAGTTTATATCCCCACAGCGTCGGGAGCTCCTACGAGCAGTACTTC. Translated: CASSLYPHSVGSSYEQYF.

The chain employs TRBV11-3 and TRBJ2-3, with 10 positions matching TRBD2. Germline values: CDR1 SGHNT, CDR2 YENEEA. J lost 4 bases, V lost 5 bases, and 12 bases had no gene match. This CDR3 has 17 amino acids. DNA for the CDR3: TGTGCCAGCAGCCCGCACAGCCGTAGCGGGAGGCCAGATACGCAGTATTTT. Encoded protein: CASSPHSRSGRPDTQYF.

CDR3 loop: CASSRSRTETQYF. The DNA for the CDR3 is TGTGCCAGCAGCCGATCTCGGACGGAGACCCAGTACTTC. The chain employs TRBV27 and TRBJ2-5, with D hard to call. In germline, CDR1 is MNHEY, CDR2 SMNVEV (reference sequence). The CDR3 runs to 13 residues. The V end lost 6 bases, the J end lost 5 bases, and 13 bases lay between the germline ends.

The J gene is TRBJ2-3, the V gene TRBV7-2, with D perhaps matching TRBD2 (7 bases). This CDR3 spans 15 amino acids. Trimming left V 5 bases short and J 5 bases short, with 17 bases between. The germline CDR1 and CDR2 sequences are SGHTA and FQGNSA. This CDR3 reads CASSPLGGGRDTQYF. CDR3 coding DNA: TGTGCCAGCAGCCCATTGGGGGGGGGCCGAGATACGCAGTATTTT.

The CDR3 is CASSLVALNTEAFF. CDR3 DNA sequence: TGTGCCAGCAGCTTAGTAGCCCTGAACACTGAAGCTTTCTTT. J is TRBJ1-1 and V is TRBV7-6; D remains unclear. V lost 1 base and J lost 0, with 6 bases in between. The CDR3 runs 14 residues. Looked up from germline, CDR1 is SGHVS and CDR2 is FNYEAQ.

The chain carries TRBV29-1 and TRBJ2-3, with D unresolved. The CDR3 consists of 14 residues. Per germline, CDR1 SQVTM and CDR2 ANQGSEA. Trimming took off 5 bases at V and 4 bases at J, with 16 bases between the two ends. As DNA, the CDR3 is TGCAGCGTTCCTCCCATTCCTTCGTCAGATACGCAGTATTTT. Its translation: CSVPPIPSSDTQYF.

This chain joins TRBV6-6 and TRBJ2-5, with TRBD1 as a possible D gene (6 bases). The CDR3 is 13 residues long. V lost 4 bases, J lost 2 bases, and 8 bases lay in between. Germline-derived CDR1 and CDR2 are MNHNY and SVGAGI (reference sequence). The CDR3 DNA reads TGTGCCAGCAGTTCAGGGGAACAAGAGACCCAGTACTTC. Translation gives CASSSGEQETQYF.

This chain connects TRBV7-9 to TRBJ2-5, with 14 bases lining up with TRBD2. The CDR3 is 15 amino acids. CDR1 and CDR2 (germline): SEHNR, FQNEAQ (reference sequence). Trimming took 7 bases from V and 3 from J; bases not matched to a gene: 4. The CDR3 DNA reads as TGTGCCAGCAACCCGGGACTAGCGGGAGAAGAGACCCAGTACTTC. Protein product: CASNPGLAGEETQYF.

This chain uses TRBV7-9 with TRBJ1-2, with D possibly being TRBD1 (5 bases). The V gene's germline CDR1 is SEHNR and CDR2 FQNEAQ (reference sequence). The CDR3 loop spans 15 amino acids. Trimming stripped 7 bases from V and 2 bases from J, with 17 bases between. The CDR3 bases are TGTGCCAGCATGTTATTAAGGGGCGTAAACTATGGCTACACCTTC. It encodes CASMLLRGVNYGYTF. The full variable domain, completed using reference TRBV7-9 and TRBJ1-2, is DTGVSQNPRHKITKRGQNVTFRCDPISEHNRLYWYRQTLGQGPEFLTYFQNEAQLEKSRLLSDRFSAERPKGSFSTLEIQRTEQGDSAMYLCASMLLRGVNYGYTFGSGTRLTVV.

The CDR3 sequence is CASSRDRGGGAFF. DNA of the CDR3: TGTGCCAGCAGCAGAGACAGGGGTGGTGGAGCTTTCTTT. This chain joins TRBV21-1 and TRBJ1-1; TRBD1, the D gene given by the table, was not confirmed from the DNA. TRBV21-1 is a pseudogene segment. The CDR3 totals 13 residues.

The chain carries TRBV27 and TRBJ1-5, with 7 bases identical to TRBD1. Germline V gives CDR1 MNHEY, CDR2 SMNVEV (reference sequence). The CDR3 totals 13 residues. V shed 5 bases and J 6 bases; nucleotides not matched to a gene: 4. CDR3 nucleotides: TGTGCCAGCAGTGCTCAGGGGGGTCAGCCCCAGCATTTT. It specifies CASSAQGGQPQHF.

The chain couples TRBV14 to TRBJ2-2; D is ambiguous. In germline, CDR1 is SGHDN, CDR2 FVKESK. This CDR3 region has 15 residues. V lost 4 bases, J lost 1 base, and 10 bases lay in between. The CDR3 region is CASSLLAGNTGELFF. Written as DNA, the CDR3 is TGTGCCAGCAGCCTTTTGGCAGGGAACACCGGGGAGCTGTTTTTT.

The chain carries TRBV7-8 and TRBJ1-1; a possible D gene is TRBD1 (5 bases). This CDR3 region has 13 residues. Per germline, CDR1 SGHVS and CDR2 FQNEAQ. Trimming took off 1 base at V and 5 bases at J, with 8 bases between the two ends. The chain's CDR3 is CASSLDSGTEAFF. The DNA of the CDR3 is TGTGCCAGCAGCTTAGACTCAGGGACTGAAGCTTTCTTT.

The chain recombines TRBV15 with TRBJ2-6; 7 bases match TRBD1. The CDR3 runs 16 residues. V lost 5 bases, J lost 1 base, and 5 bases stayed unmatched. Germline CDR1 is LNHNV and CDR2 is YYDKDF (reference sequence). In DNA form, the CDR3 reads TGTGCCACCAGCCTTCTACAGGGGTCTGGGGCCAACGTCCTGACTTTC. Protein sequence: CATSLLQGSGANVLTF.

This clone was seen only once. The chain uses TRBV6-5 and TRBJ2-7; 7 positions match TRBD2. The CDR3 sequence is 13 residues long. CDR1 is MNHEY and CDR2 is SVGAGI in the germline V gene. The V and J ends lost 7 bases and 4 bases, in that order; junction bases with no gene match: 7. The CDR3 reads CASNLREGYEQYF. CDR3 sequence (DNA): TGTGCCAGCAATCTAAGGGAGGGATACGAGCAGTACTTC.

This chain uses TRBV5-4 with TRBJ2-5; D is ambiguous. CDR3 length: 15 residues. Germline CDR1 is SGHNT and CDR2 is YYREEE (reference sequence). The V end was cut by 3 bases, the J end by 2 bases, with 14 bases between. The CDR3 loop is CASSYIPAVQETQYF. The CDR3 bases are TGTGCCAGCAGCTATATCCCGGCGGTACAAGAGACCCAGTACTTC.

This clone appeared once. This sequence joins TRBV5-1 and TRBJ2-2; 13 bases are shared with TRBD2. The ends lost 5 bases at V and 5 bases at J; junction bases unmatched: 3. CDR3 length: 15 residues. From germline, CDR1 is SGHRS and CDR2 YFSETQ. CDR3 protein: CASSELAGGTGELFF. CDR3 DNA: TGCGCCAGCAGTGAACTAGCGGGAGGGACCGGGGAGCTGTTTTTT.

V and J are TRBV11-2 and TRBJ1-3; possible D gene TRBD1, 5 bases. The CDR3 sequence is 14 residues long. V lost 5 bases to trimming and J lost 0 bases, with 8 bases between them. Germline CDR1 reads SGHAT; CDR2 reads FQNNGV. CDR3 loop: CASSGGRSGNTIYF. The CDR3, as DNA: TGTGCCAGCAGCGGGGGTCGCTCTGGAAACACCATATATTTT.

The genes are TRBV11-3 and TRBJ1-3; D unclear. V shed 3 bases and J shed 5 bases, with 14 bases lying between them. There are 15 residues in the CDR3. The V gene's germline CDR1 is SGHNT and CDR2 YENEEA. The chain's CDR3 is CASSFESGARNTIYF. Here the CDR3 DNA reads TGTGCCAGCAGCTTTGAATCGGGCGCAAGAAACACCATATATTTT. The variable domain in full, with the rest retrieved from reference TRBV11-3 and TRBJ1-3, is EAGVVQSPRYKIIEKKQPVAFWCNPISGHNTLYWYLQNLGQGPELLIRYENEEAVDDSQLPKDRFSAERLKGVDSTLKIQPAELGDSAVYLCASSFESGARNTIYFGEGSWLTVV.

This clone came up once. This chain joins TRBV27 and TRBJ1-3, with D unresolved. The V and J ends lost 5 bases and 0 bases respectively, with 8 bases between them. In germline, CDR1 is MNHEY, CDR2 SMNVEV (reference sequence). The CDR3 runs to 14 residues. The DNA of the CDR3 is TGTGCCAGCAGTCCAGAAATCTCTGGAAACACCATATATTTT. Amino acids: CASSPEISGNTIYF.